Sequencing of this T cell receptor beta chain was carried out in a study of regulatory T cells in long-lasting Graves disease. Findings and limits, study-wide: Having few samples may have compromised the accuracy.

Construction of the TCR beta libraries employed iRepertoire HTBI primers in conjunction with Arm-PCR of CDR3 regions. Original methodology: Spanning all samples, the identified segments comprised some 60 TRBV and around 15 TRBJ. TCRdb re-analysed the multiplex PCR reads in MiXCR, keeping a single row per CDR3 protein. TCRdb, not the original authors, processed these V and J calls. Here the sample spans hundreds of thousands of distinct CDR3 sequences, 12% being singletons. As to time point: newly diagnosed GD, antithyroid drugs for less than 3 months. The TCR library was made from RNA extracted from PBMCs. This clonotype was picked up a small number of times. Its antigen remains unknown. These same records also appear under a second study, on T cells in Graves' hyperthyroidism and ophthalmopathy. That paper states: A model of 13 V-J pairs discriminated ophthalmopathy from stable hyperthyroidism.

This sample comprised peripheral blood mononuclear cells (PBMCs), obtained at new diagnosis, from a patient treated with antithyroid drugs. This sequence was found in a woman between 25 and 40 years old with Graves disease.

CDR3 residues: CASSLWQPDTQYF. The CDR3 DNA sequence: TGTGCCAGCAGTTTATGGCAGCCAGATACGCAGTATTTT. This chain connects TRBV27 to TRBJ2-3; D gene unclear. Germline assignment: CDR1 MNHEY and CDR2 SMNVEV (reference sequence). The CDR3 has 13 amino acids. Trimming pared 1 base from V and 4 bases from J, leaving 6 bases between.